This TCR beta chain was profiled in a study of CD8+ T cells in alopecia areata (dated by TCRdb to about 2018). The study in broad terms: The treated patients took part in an open-label pilot trial in which moderate-to-severe alopecia areata was treated with oral tofacitinib at 5 to 10 mg twice daily. Clonality in the scalp was compared among normal scalp (n=4), patchy alopecia areata scalp (n=8), and alopecia totalis/universalis scalp (n=8). The SALT score, which quantifies the percentage of affected scalp surface area, was used to measure disease severity in treated patients. High-throughput TCRbeta sequencing was used to examine T cell clonal expansion in alopecia areata in both the C3H/HeJ mouse model and human patients. TCRbeta CDR3 regions were amplified by immunoSEQ multiplex PCR with 35 Vbeta forward and 13 Jbeta reverse primers. Tofacitinib was given for 6 to 18 months, followed by 6 months of follow-up off drug to assess delayed response and recurrence. Patients on tofacitinib were biopsied at baseline and after 4 and 24 weeks of treatment, and several of the patients also had a later scalp biopsy. On the human side, TCRbeta sequencing was run on scalp tissue and on sorted CD4+ and CD8+ peripheral blood T cells from healthy controls and from alopecia areata patients with either patchy or totalis/universalis disease. RNA came from the PAXgene miRNA kit for fixed scalp, the miRNeasy kit for PBMCs, and the RNeasy kit for mouse skin. General study outcomes and caveats: Because the treated cohort was small and included a single nonresponder, larger studies are needed to assess links between baseline CD8+ expansion and response. With tofacitinib, both scalp clonality and the number of expanded CD8+ clones among the top 100 scalp clones went down significantly. Shared TCR sequences between patients were less evident than in mice, which may be partly attributable to HLA diversity in the patient population. Higher clonality and more expanded CD8+ clones were observed in lesional scalp than in normal scalp, particularly in alopecia totalis/universalis, a finding suggestive of antigenic drive. Many expanded lesional clones persisted in scalp and blood during tofacitinib treatment, which may partly explain relapse after stopping treatment. Scalp TCR repertoire analysis is complicated because resident alphabeta T cells in normal human skin are also sequenced, whereas mouse skin is dominated by gammadelta T cells.

In light of the paper, this sample's time point label describes: about four weeks on oral tofacitinib. In light of the paper, this sample's treatment or condition label describes: oral pan-JAK inhibitor, 5-10 mg twice daily. Lesional scalp punch biopsies and peripheral blood were collected from alopecia areata patients. PBMCs were isolated by density centrifugation and stained for CD3, CD4 and CD8, and CD4+ and CD8+ T cells were sorted on a FACSAria. Notes on this clone: The antigen it recognizes is unknown. One base away there is no much larger clone; base qualities are not given.

The library came from the immunoSEQ multiplex PCR assay. RNA was extracted from all samples and reverse transcribed into cDNA, which served as template for TCR sequencing. First-strand cDNA was synthesized with SuperScript III using a 2:1 mix of oligo-dT and random hexamers. A synthetic immune receptor repertoire was used to measure amplification bias, and any remaining bias was corrected computationally. On the authors' methods: Raw reads were preprocessed to remove errors, and CDR3 was defined by IMGT conventions from the conserved cysteine to phenylalanine. Clonality was computed by normalizing Shannon entropy by log2 of the number of productive unique TCRs and subtracting the result from 1. Scalp TCRbeta sequences were cross-referenced with sorted blood CD4 and CD8 repertoires so that the CD4 or CD8 identity of scalp clones could be inferred. This immuneACCESS table, as held by TCRdb, lists in-frame sequences with V and J called but not all clones. Of the missing ones, under half trace to an unresolved V gene in checked studies; the others have no known cause. V and J calls and clone size are copied from that table; D and trimming were computed from the DNA. In all, the sample holds some 220,000 clones, and about 50% of those were seen once. Approximately 1.4% of the sample rests with the top ten.

V sheds 2 bases and J sheds 1 base, leaving 11 bases between their ends. The germline V gene gives CDR1 as SGDLS and CDR2 as YYNGEE. The CDR3 runs 15 amino acids, cysteine and phenylalanine included. The kept DNA is CDR3 alone, 45 bases in frame from the first base. Rearrangement joined TRBV9 to TRBJ2-3; confidence is insufficient to name the D gene. The starting material was CD4+ T cells sorted from blood, obtained at week 4, from a patient treated with tofacitinib. The receptor was isolated from a human donor with alopecia areata. The sequenced DNA: TGTGCCAGCAGCGTCCTGACCTCCCGCACAGATACGCAGTATTTT. This yields the protein CASSVLTSRTDTQYF. When the CDR3 is completed using the reference TRBV9 and TRBJ2-3 genes on either side, the full variable domain is DSGVTQTPKHLITATGQRVTLRCSPRSGDLSVYWYQQSLDQGLQFLIQYYNGEERAKGNILERFSAQQFPDLHSELNLSSLELGDSALYFCASSVLTSRTDTQYFGPGTRLTVL.